This record looks at one T cell receptor beta chain sequence and its context. The sample belongs to a study of shared clonotypes between healthy human individuals. In the study overall: CD4 naive and CD4 memory each took three plates per donor, while CD8 naive took two and CD8 memory one.

Researchers ran the assay at a deep level. Only in-frame clones appear in the TCRdb table, and some are missing; sequencing was by immunoSEQ multiplex PCR. The sample records more than 1,200,000 clones, approximately 98.5% being singletons. Sequencing was performed on naive CD4+ T cells sorted from blood. Regarding subset: CD45RA+ positively selected. The sequence was collected from a man aged 25 to 45 in good health.

The CDR3 region is CASGSIAGDHHEQYF. The DNA of the CDR3 is TGTGCCAGCGGATCCATAGCGGGAGATCACCACGAGCAGTACTTC. This chain links TRBV5-6 with TRBJ2-7; 9 bases are shared with TRBD2. The CDR3 spans 15 residues. The trim removed 7 bases at V and 5 bases at J, leaving 13 bases unmatched. CDR1 is SGHDT and CDR2 is YYEEEE in the germline V gene.